Listed below are T cell receptor beta chains from one sample, sequenced in a study of control samples from healthy donors and cancer patients. Profiled with immunoSEQ multiplex PCR; TCRdb holds only in-frame clones, not every one. The sample has 120,000 or so clones, 70% to 90% seen once. Sequenced: blood. The source of these receptors is a man in his 60s in good health. Each CDR3 is given with its conserved first and last residue. A D gene is named only where the DNA matches it firmly. Clone size, where shown, is once, few, many, or a class for clones that have expanded.

TRBJ2-7 . . TRBV10-3 CAIRGGEPDEQYF TGTGCCATAAGAGGGGGGGAGCCGGACGAGCAGTACTTC
TRBJ1-5 . . TRBV6-1 CASRRDSNQPQHF TGTGCCAGCAGAAGGGACAGCAATCAGCCCCAGCATTTT
TRBJ2-3 once . TRBV5-6 CASSLTQNTQYF TGTGCCAGCAGCTTGACACAGAATACGCAGTATTTT
TRBJ1-1 . TRBD1 TRBV2 CASSAGTVEAFF TGTGCCAGCAGTGCCGGGACAGTAGAAGCTTTCTTT
TRBJ1-5 . . TRBV6-5 CASSFWESSNQPQHF TGTGCCAGCAGTTTTTGGGAGAGTAGCAATCAGCCCCAGCATTTT
TRBJ1-4 . TRBD1 TRBV18 CASTGNRGGEKLFF TGTGCCAGCACAGGAAACAGGGGAGGTGAAAAACTGTTTTTT
TRBJ2-5 . TRBD2 TRBV28 CASSAYSGKETQYF TGTGCCAGCAGTGCTTATAGCGGGAAAGAGACCCAGTACTTC
TRBJ1-6 . TRBD1 TRBV30 CAWTLTGTGSRALHF TGTGCCTGGACCCTGACCGGGACAGGGTCCAGGGCCCTCCACTTT
TRBJ1-2 . . TRBV7-2 CASSYEGYGYTF TGTGCCAGCAGCTACGAGGGATATGGCTACACCTTC
TRBJ2-1 . TRBD2 TRBV12-5 CASGFYSRGGGAPVSYNEQFF TGTGCTAGTGGTTTTTATTCTCGGGGCGGGGGGGCCCCGGTTTCCTACAATGAGCAGTTCTTC
TRBJ1-2 . . TRBV28 CASRPHGRYGYTF TGTGCCAGCCGTCCTCACGGGCGCTATGGCTACACCTTC
TRBJ2-7 . TRBD2 TRBV4-1 CASSQLAGDYEQYF TGCGCCAGCAGCCAACTAGCGGGGGACTACGAGCAGTACTTC
TRBJ2-2 . TRBD1 TRBV7-8 CASSLTGVFVTNTGELFF TGTGCCAGCAGCTTGACAGGGGTTTTCGTGACGAACACCGGGGAGCTGTTTTTT
TRBJ2-5 once . TRBV3-1/TRBV3-2 CASSQVAGIVGTQYF TGTGCCAGCAGCCAAGTGGCCGGGATAGTTGGGACCCAGTACTTC